The TCR beta chain described here comes from a study of OX40 agonist ivuxolimab in advanced cancers. Turning to the overall study: Ivuxolimab was an agonistic, fully human IgG2 monoclonal antibody directed against OX40 (CD134), a costimulatory receptor. The point of sequencing TCRbeta in the periphery was to test whether ivuxolimab changed TCR sequence diversity and drove clonal T-cell expansion. Of the roughly 53 patients in dose escalation, some 19 had hepatocellular carcinoma, some 15 had melanoma, 9 had renal cell carcinoma and 9 had head and neck cancer. In the dose-escalation cohort, around four fifths of patients were male, and the mean age was approximately 60 years, with a range of 23 to 79. The paper reports the monotherapy dose-escalation portion (N ≈ 50 patients) of the phase I ivuxolimab trial. Partial responses occurred in three dose-escalation patients: two with cutaneous melanoma and one with hepatocellular carcinoma. Patients were allowed to have had prior anti-PD-1, anti-PD-L1 or anti-CTLA-4 therapy, and around 37% of the dose-escalation patients had previously received checkpoint inhibitors. Intravenous ivuxolimab was administered to patients every 2 weeks at six dose levels: 0.01, 0.1, 0.3, 1.5, 3 and 10 mg/kg.

The study at large found these results: Clonal expansion of both CD4+ and CD8+ blood T cells was observed from baseline to week 6 at doses 0.1 to 3.0 mg/kg. In the 0.1-3.0 mg/kg groups, partial responders had among the lowest normalized peripheral clonal expansion, particularly in CD8+ T cells. After ivuxolimab, CD8+ T cells had more expanded clones than CD4+ T cells on average. The antigen specificity of the peripheral T cells that underwent clonal expansion was not determined. Low levels of normalized T-cell clonal expansion were also shown by some nonresponding patients.

The germline V gene sets CDR1 to LGHNA and CDR2 to YNFKEQ. Inclusive of the bounding cysteine and phenylalanine, the CDR3 is 13 residues long. Just the 39-base CDR3 DNA is kept, in frame starting at base 1. V is clipped by 4 bases and J by 6 bases, and the sequence between their germline boundaries is 12 bases long. Patients with a history of autoimmune disease or receiving systemic immunosuppression were excluded from the trial. Peripheral blood for TCR sequencing was drawn from every dose cohort at baseline, at cycle 4 day 1 and at cycle 7 day 1. The samples were taken from a phase I, first-in-human, multicenter, open-label dose-escalation trial of ivuxolimab. Adults with locally advanced or metastatic head and neck squamous cell, hepatocellular, melanoma or renal cell carcinoma were enrolled in the trial. Before TCR sequencing, CD4+ T cells and CD8+ T cells were sorted from peripheral blood as separate populations.

For sequencing of the TCRbeta CDR3 region, genomic DNA was extracted from the sorted cells. The immunoSEQ Assay was used to sequence the TCRbeta CDR3 regions. The table comes from immuneACCESS by way of TCRdb, which keeps in-frame sequences with V and J called. Part of the clones is missing from these tables; in studies checked, under half for an unresolved V gene and the rest for unknown reasons. The sample table contains roughly 49,000 clones; only one count was recorded for roughly 80% of them. In total, the top ten clones hold around 1.6% of the sample. On this clone: Its antigen is still unknown. Within one base of it there is no much larger clone, and no base qualities were kept.

Sequencing used CD4+ or CD8+ T cells sorted from blood, obtained in a trial of the OX40 agonist ivuxolimab. This chain joins TRBV4-2 to TRBJ1-2, with TRBD1 perhaps the D gene, on 5 matching bases. The clonotype was recovered from an adult with an advanced solid tumor such as melanoma, head and neck, liver or kidney cancer. The CDR3 reads as follows: CASSLSWGDGYTF. DNA sequence: TGTGCCAGCAGCCTGTCATGGGGGGATGGCTACACCTTC.